What follows describes a single T cell receptor (beta chain). This clone was found once. Its binding antigen is unknown. Base qualities are not recorded, but no much larger clone differs from it by a single base. V has 4 bases trimmed and J has 7 bases trimmed; junction bases matching no gene number 5. The germline V gene (reference sequence) provides CDR1 GTSNPN and CDR2 SVGIG. Measured from the cysteine to the phenylalanine, the CDR3 is 13 residues long. Kept here is only the CDR3 DNA, which spans 39 bases and is read in frame from base 1. In total, about 650 healthy bone marrow donors made up the cohort. All cohort members were sampled while nominally healthy, although unrecorded immune exposures were likely present. The donor was CMV seropositive and belonged to the group of some 290 seropositive cohort members. A peripheral blood sample was collected from each donor, and TCR beta sequencing was performed on peripheral blood mononuclear cells. Genomic DNA was extracted from the blood cell samples with the Qiagen DNeasy Blood Extraction Kit.

This sample was taken from a study of cytomegalovirus exposure and HLA in healthy donors (dated by TCRdb to between 2016 and 2019). At the level of the whole study: An earlier analysis of fewer than 750 of the donors reported approximately 280 Gb of sequence data and 95 million to 130 million unique TCR beta sequences obtained from approximately 180 million T cells. Every discovery cohort repertoire had been produced on one sequencing platform. Donor age, sex, ethnicity and CMV serostatus were compiled together with the repertoire data. The later analysis used no new phenotypic data to find candidate immune exposures, relying instead on TCR beta sequences and their occurrence across donors. To predict cytomegalovirus infection status, the study brought together high-throughput TCR immunosequencing, statistical association of individual TCRs with disease status, and machine learning. HLA typing included class I and class II loci at four-digit resolution. Genome-wide SNP genotypes for about 55% of the roughly 670 donors were used in a later genetic analysis, which treated that subset as a discovery cohort. Besides the first cohort of approximately 670 subjects, a separate validation cohort made up of 120 or so different subjects was used. The number of donors typed differed by locus, with 629-630 for A, B, C, DRB1 and DQB1, roughly 520 for DQA1, about 610 for DPA1, and some 470 for DPB1. The T cell repertoires of 670 or so subjects were profiled by immunosequencing and related to cytomegalovirus serostatus. Among roughly 400 genotyped donors of the cohort, an average of roughly 240,000 unique TCR beta nucleotide sequences were sequenced per donor, roughly a sixth of them non-productive. To study patterns of TCR occurrence, a later analysis re-analyzed previously published TCR beta repertoires from several hundred donors and added high-resolution HLA genotyping. The study aimed to test whether cataloging public T cell receptors could reveal signatures of past pathogen exposure. Roughly 300 gigabases of sequencing data and approximately 85 million unique TCR sequences were included in an early release covering about 700 HLA-typed donors. In an earlier analysis of 500 to 650 of the donors, high-throughput TCR beta sequencing was used to judge whether each TCR beta V gene segment behaved as functional or pseudogenic. Because of strong linkage in the cohort, a few DR-DQ haplotypes were treated as single units for association and clustering. Among the approximately 400 genotyped donors, more than 70% belonged to the genetic ancestry cluster associated with self-reported Caucasian donors. On the study overall, not on this receptor specifically: While some public TCRs were present in many individuals, most TCR sequences turned up only very rarely across donors. A cluster of highly shared sequence variants was judged likely to represent a technical artifact of the sequencing pipeline. Because counts were too low, about 15 rarely observed V segments, including chromosome 9 orphons, were left out of the earlier analysis of 500 to 650 of the donors. A few of the identified cytomegalovirus-associated TCR beta chains were confirmed in vitro to be specific for cytomegalovirus antigens. In an earlier analysis of roughly 500 of the donors, most TCR beta V segments appeared in productive rearrangements about 90% or about 30% of the time, broadly matching IMGT annotations. In both the original and validation cohorts, the classifier was reported to diagnose cytomegalovirus status with high specificity and sensitivity. The authors suggested that the approach could potentially be generalized to other disease states and immunological phenotypes. Immune exposure information for the cohort was limited to CMV serostatus. A further reported finding was that TCR beta sequences accurately predicted the HLA-A and HLA-B alleles for most subjects in the first cohort. Because some donors lacked HLA typing at each locus, the association tests relied only on the typed subset. In a later analysis, several top co-occurrence clusters were reported to appear linked to parvovirus B19, influenza, CMV and Epstein-Barr virus. In a later analysis, most CMV-associated TCR beta chains were found to appear HLA-restricted, with HLA associations seemingly driven largely by CMV exposure. V-gene and J-gene trimming of TCR beta chains was associated with a missense DCLRE1C variant in a later genetic analysis, and the association was replicated in an independent cohort. In a later analysis, TCR association rates were found to vary across HLA loci, with the most associated TCRs seen for DRB1 alleles and the fewest for HLA-C alleles. A total of 150 or so TCR beta chains were listed by the study as associated with cytomegalovirus. In a later analysis, HLA-associated TCR beta chains were found to be more clonally expanded and to have lower generation probabilities than equally common non-associated chains. The cohort was sequenced for TCR beta chains only, and without alpha or paired-chain data the features that could be detected were limited. Compared with the approximately 670-donor mean, donors in an Asian-associated ancestry cluster had fewer N-insertions in productive TCRs, according to a later genetic analysis. Correlated functional status among segregating V segments might reflect linkage disequilibrium, but an unknown experimental factor could not be ruled out. In a later analysis, about 16,000 TCR beta sequences were associated with specific HLA alleles at a false discovery rate of 0.05. When HLA alleles, especially DR and DQ, strongly co-occurred, attributing TCR associations to individual alleles was difficult. Some IMGT-functional V segments, including TRBV6-2 and TRBV6-3, could not be distinguished by the 87-base-pair reads and were therefore excluded. The presence/absence analyses assumed that sequencing depth was roughly uniform across donors, and that assumption may not be true.

The library was produced with the immunoSEQ multiplex PCR assay. For the multiplex PCR, a mixture combining 60 forward primers for TCR Vbeta segments and 13 reverse primers for TCR Jbeta segments was used. The CDR3 region of rearranged TCR beta genes was amplified from genomic DNA with a multiplex PCR assay. The amplified TCR beta libraries were sequenced on the Illumina HiSeq System as 87-base-pair reads. In the original analysis: Across the 500 to 750 repertoires, a later analysis counted some 81 million unique TCR beta chains, 9.5 million to 13 million of which were shared by at least two donors. To remove PCR and sequencing errors, raw reads were error-corrected and collapsed into unique sequences using a nearest-neighbor algorithm that merged closely related sequences. CDR3 sequences were aligned to IMGT reference sequences to assign V, D and J gene segments. Each retained sequence needed at least a six-nucleotide match to both a V gene segment and a J gene segment. A rearrangement counted as productive if the CDR3 had no stop codons and remained in frame with V and J, and every other rearrangement counted as non-productive. CDR3 was defined according to IMGT convention as the region running from the second conserved V-encoded cysteine to the conserved J-encoded phenylalanine. In an earlier analysis of more than 550 of the donors, sequences lacking an unambiguous match to a single V gene segment were excluded. An earlier analysis of around 600 of the donors classified V segments as functional when productive rearrangements were above 56.7% and as segregating when the standard deviation between donors was above 5%. A statistical classification framework was built for diagnosing cytomegalovirus status from the catalog of TCR beta chain sequences. In a later analysis, V and J genes were assigned by comparing TCR nucleotide sequences against IMGT/GENE-DB human TR gene sequences. A later analysis assigned CDR3 sequences and most-parsimonious VDJ recombination scenarios with the TCRdist pipeline. A later analysis defined each TCR beta chain by its CDR3 amino acid sequence plus V-gene family, and excluded reads lacking a unique V-gene family. A later analysis removed 592 highly shared, low-generation-probability nucleotide sequences to deal with suspected cross-contamination and a sequencing artifact. For each public chain, a later analysis derived a clonal expansion index from normalized ranks of inferred template counts within each repertoire. Generation probabilities in a later analysis came from a VDJ recombination model fitted to out-of-frame rearrangements, and those results were checked against IGoR. In a later analysis, hypergeometric tests were used to score TCR-TCR, TCR-HLA and TCR-CMV co-occurrence, with a repertoire-size bias correction applied to TCR pairs. To estimate false discovery rates, a later analysis permuted the HLA or CMV assignments 20 times. In a later analysis, co-occurring TCRs were grouped with DBSCAN, and TCRdist sequence similarity was added when clustering was performed within HLA-allele-positive subsets. For co-occurrence clustering, repertoires with fewer than 30,000 or more than 120,000 public chains were excluded, along with five repertoires with anomalous nucleotide sharing. The table was pulled from immuneACCESS by TCRdb, which kept in-frame rearrangements only. Such tables lose some clones; where checked, under half of the loss comes from unresolved V genes, and the rest has no known cause. V and J calls plus clone size are reproduced from that table; the DNA served to infer D and trimming. For this sample the table gives about 150,000 clones, of which more than 75% were detected only once. About 5.6% of the sample is held by the ten biggest clonotypes.

The chain links TRBV30 with TRBJ2-4; 9 nucleotides in the junction match TRBD1. The source material was PBMCs. This TCR derives from a woman aged 40 to 55 in good health and CMV-seropositive. The CDR3 has the sequence CAWKGTGKNIQYF. The nucleotide sequence reads TGTGCCTGGAAGGGGACAGGGAAGAACATTCAGTACTTC.